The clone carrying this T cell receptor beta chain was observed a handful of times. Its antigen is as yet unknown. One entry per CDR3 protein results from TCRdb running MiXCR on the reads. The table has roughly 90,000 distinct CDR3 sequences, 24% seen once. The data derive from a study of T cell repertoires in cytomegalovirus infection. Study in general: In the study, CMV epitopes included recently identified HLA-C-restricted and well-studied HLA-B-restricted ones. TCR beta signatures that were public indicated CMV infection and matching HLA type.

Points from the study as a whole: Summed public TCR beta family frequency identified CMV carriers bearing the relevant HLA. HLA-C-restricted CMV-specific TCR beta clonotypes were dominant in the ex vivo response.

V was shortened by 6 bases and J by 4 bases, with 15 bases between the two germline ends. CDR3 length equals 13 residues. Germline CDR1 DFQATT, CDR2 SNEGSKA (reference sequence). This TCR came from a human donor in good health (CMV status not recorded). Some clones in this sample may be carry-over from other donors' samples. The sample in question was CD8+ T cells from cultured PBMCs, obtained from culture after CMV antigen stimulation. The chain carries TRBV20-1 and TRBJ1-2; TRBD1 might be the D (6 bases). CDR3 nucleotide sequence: TGCAGTGCCCCGGGGGGGGGGCCCTATGGCTACACCTTC. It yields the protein CSAPGGGPYGYTF.